Listed below are T cell receptor beta chains from one sample, sequenced in a study of shared clonotypes between healthy human individuals. Sequencing was performed with immunoSEQ multiplex PCR; in TCRdb, only in-frame clones are kept and a portion is missing. The sample lists roughly 1 million clones; approximately 80% were seen once. Sequenced input: memory CD4+ T cells from PBMCs. The receptors shown here come from a man between 18 and 29 years old in good health. Some clones in this sample may be carry-over from other donors' samples. CDR3s include the opening cysteine and the closing phenylalanine or tryptophan. Each record gives: D gene, J gene, V gene, CDR3 protein. D genes are given only for firm matches.

d_call: NA
j_call: TRBJ2-7
v_call: TRBV29-1
cdr3_aa: CSVRQFNEQYF

d_call: NA
j_call: TRBJ2-6
v_call: TRBV7-9
cdr3_aa: CASSRISGANVLTF

d_call: NA
j_call: TRBJ2-2
v_call: TRBV9
cdr3_aa: CASSVGPGAGELFF

d_call: TRBD1
j_call: TRBJ2-2
v_call: TRBV27
cdr3_aa: CASSPTGGANTGELFF

d_call: NA
j_call: TRBJ2-6
v_call: TRBV19
cdr3_aa: CASSIGRPSSGANVLTF

d_call: NA
j_call: TRBJ1-5
v_call: TRBV21-1
cdr3_aa: CASSKSRRDSNQPQHF

d_call: TRBD1
j_call: TRBJ2-7
v_call: TRBV5-4
cdr3_aa: CASSLVPGGAGVEQYF

d_call: NA
j_call: TRBJ1-5
v_call: TRBV10-3
cdr3_aa: CATMGSEGKWGGNQPQHF

d_call: NA
j_call: TRBJ2-3
v_call: TRBV28
cdr3_aa: CASSFETSSDTQYF

d_call: NA
j_call: TRBJ2-2
v_call: TRBV4-2
cdr3_aa: CASSQGVEGAGELFF

d_call: NA
j_call: TRBJ2-3
v_call: TRBV18
cdr3_aa: CASSPRSVTATDTQYF

d_call: NA
j_call: TRBJ2-3
v_call: TRBV18
cdr3_aa: CASSPGAGMDTQYF

d_call: NA
j_call: TRBJ2-7
v_call: TRBV5-1
cdr3_aa: CASSPFPGASEQYF

d_call: TRBD1
j_call: TRBJ1-2
v_call: TRBV29-1
cdr3_aa: CSVEGRGQNYGYTF

d_call: NA
j_call: TRBJ2-1
v_call: TRBV7-2
cdr3_aa: CASRGYNEQFF

d_call: NA
j_call: TRBJ1-5
v_call: TRBV28
cdr3_aa: CASSIRGGSNQPQHF

d_call: NA
j_call: TRBJ2-7
v_call: TRBV7-2
cdr3_aa: CASSRTSYSYEQYF

d_call: NA
j_call: TRBJ2-1
v_call: TRBV4-1
cdr3_aa: CASSQDQRNSKPFF

d_call: TRBD2
j_call: TRBJ2-3
v_call: TRBV7-8
cdr3_aa: CASSFGSTSGATDTQYF

d_call: TRBD2
j_call: TRBJ2-1
v_call: TRBV11-2
cdr3_aa: CASSPASAREGGEQFF

d_call: TRBD1
j_call: TRBJ1-2
v_call: TRBV4-2
cdr3_aa: CASSQEHGRGRDSLNYGYTF

d_call: NA
j_call: TRBJ2-7
v_call: TRBV7-9
cdr3_aa: CASSLARADEQYF

d_call: TRBD1
j_call: TRBJ1-4
v_call: TRBV28
cdr3_aa: CASSSGTEYEKLFF

d_call: NA
j_call: TRBJ2-7
v_call: TRBV10-3
cdr3_aa: CAISESRPGTGSYEQYF

d_call: TRBD2
j_call: TRBJ2-2
v_call: TRBV7-3
cdr3_aa: CASSMTSGRENGELFF

d_call: TRBD1
j_call: TRBJ1-2
v_call: TRBV7-9
cdr3_aa: CASSFTTAGGNYGYTF

d_call: TRBD2
j_call: TRBJ2-3
v_call: TRBV7-9
cdr3_aa: CASSFYLAGEDTQYF

d_call: NA
j_call: TRBJ2-5
v_call: TRBV7-9
cdr3_aa: CASSLNQGVETQYF

d_call: NA
j_call: TRBJ2-3
v_call: TRBV19
cdr3_aa: CASSMWGKTDTQYF

d_call: NA
j_call: TRBJ2-7
v_call: TRBV11-3
cdr3_aa: CASSLTFGGEYEQYF

d_call: NA
j_call: TRBJ2-7
v_call: TRBV2
cdr3_aa: CASRAGTASYEQYF

d_call: NA
j_call: TRBJ1-3
v_call: TRBV4-2
cdr3_aa: CASSQAGNSGNTIYF

d_call: NA
j_call: TRBJ2-2
v_call: TRBV28
cdr3_aa: CASSFRNTGELFF

d_call: NA
j_call: TRBJ1-5
v_call: TRBV5-8
cdr3_aa: CASTWGGQPQHF

d_call: NA
j_call: TRBJ2-2
v_call: TRBV6-5
cdr3_aa: CASSYHNRVNTGELFF

d_call: NA
j_call: TRBJ1-2
v_call: TRBV18
cdr3_aa: CASSPRPGQGYGYTF

d_call: TRBD2
j_call: TRBJ2-4
v_call: TRBV10-3
cdr3_aa: CAISEPGLADSGENIQYF

d_call: NA
j_call: TRBJ2-7
v_call: TRBV6-6
cdr3_aa: CASSLQGTRYEQYF

d_call: NA
j_call: TRBJ2-7
v_call: TRBV6-5
cdr3_aa: CASRRPGSDEQYF

d_call: NA
j_call: TRBJ2-1
v_call: TRBV7-9
cdr3_aa: CASSSPRGYSYNEQFF

d_call: NA
j_call: TRBJ1-3
v_call: TRBV10-3
cdr3_aa: CAISESWFSGNTIYF

d_call: TRBD1
j_call: TRBJ2-6
v_call: TRBV9
cdr3_aa: CASSVGQGRLYSGANVLTF